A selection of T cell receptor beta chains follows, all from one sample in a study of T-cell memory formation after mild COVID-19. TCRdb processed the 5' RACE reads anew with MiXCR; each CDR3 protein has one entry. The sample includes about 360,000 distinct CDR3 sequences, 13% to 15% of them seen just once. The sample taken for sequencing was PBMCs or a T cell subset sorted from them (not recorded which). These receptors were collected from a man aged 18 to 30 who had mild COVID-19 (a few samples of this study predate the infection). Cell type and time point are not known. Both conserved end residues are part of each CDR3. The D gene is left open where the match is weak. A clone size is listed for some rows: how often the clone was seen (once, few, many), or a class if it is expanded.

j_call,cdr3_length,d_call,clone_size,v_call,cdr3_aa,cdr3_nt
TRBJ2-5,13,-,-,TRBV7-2,CASSPRRVETQYF,TGTGCCAGCAGCCCGCGACGGGTCGAGACCCAGTACTTC
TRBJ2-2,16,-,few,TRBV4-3,CASSQGTQPSTGELFF,TGCGCCAGCAGCCAAGGGACCCAACCTAGCACCGGGGAGCTGTTTTTT
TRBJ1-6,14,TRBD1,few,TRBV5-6,CASGLGTDNSPLHF,TGTGCCAGCGGACTTGGGACAGACAATTCACCCCTCCACTTT
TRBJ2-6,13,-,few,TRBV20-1,CSARDTQANVLTF,TGCAGTGCTAGAGATACCCAGGCCAACGTCCTGACTTTC
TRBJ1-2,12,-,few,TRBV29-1,CSAHQRAYGYTF,TGCAGCGCCCACCAGAGAGCCTATGGCTACACCTTC
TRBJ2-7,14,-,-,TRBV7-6,CASSLQVTNYEQYF,TGTGCCAGCAGCTTACAGGTGACAAACTACGAGCAGTACTTC
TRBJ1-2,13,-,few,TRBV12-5,CASGPTENYGYTF,TGTGCTAGTGGCCCTACAGAGAACTATGGCTACACCTTC
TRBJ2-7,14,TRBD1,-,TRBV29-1,CSVEFPGQGNEQYF,TGCAGCGTTGAGTTTCCGGGACAGGGGAACGAGCAGTACTTC
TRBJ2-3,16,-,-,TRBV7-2,CASSSRLGGGTDTQYF,TGTGCCAGCAGCTCAAGGCTCGGGGGTGGCACAGATACGCAGTATTTT
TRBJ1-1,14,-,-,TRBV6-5,CASSYNGRGTEAFF,TGTGCCAGCAGTTACAACGGGCGGGGCACTGAAGCTTTCTTT
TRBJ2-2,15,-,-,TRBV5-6,CASRPTGEGTGELFF,TGTGCCAGCAGACCTACAGGGGAGGGCACCGGGGAGCTGTTTTTT
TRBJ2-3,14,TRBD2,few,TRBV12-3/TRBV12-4,CASKEAGRTDTQYF,TGTGCCAGTAAGGAAGCGGGGCGCACAGATACGCAGTATTTT
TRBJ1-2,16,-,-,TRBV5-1,CASSLTTLGSARLYTF,TGCGCCAGCAGCTTGACCACCCTGGGGTCGGCTCGCCTCTACACCTTC
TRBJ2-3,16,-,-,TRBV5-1,CASSLHGTRATDTQYF,TGCGCCAGCAGCTTACACGGGACCAGGGCCACAGATACGCAGTATTTT
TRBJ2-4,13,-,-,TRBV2,CASSGGAKNIQYF,TGTGCCAGCAGTGGGGGGGCCAAAAACATTCAGTACTTC
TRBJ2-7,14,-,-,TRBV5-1,CASSLELGPYEQYF,TGCGCCAGCAGCTTGGAACTAGGACCCTACGAGCAGTACTTC
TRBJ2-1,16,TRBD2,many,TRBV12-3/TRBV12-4,CASSFDSGGLYNEQFF,TGTGCCAGCAGTTTTGACAGCGGGGGCCTCTACAATGAGCAGTTCTTC